This TCR beta chain was documented in a study of T cell repertoires in cytomegalovirus infection. Study overall: An indication of both CMV infection and matching HLA type came from public TCR beta signatures.

Whole-study results and caveats: The study found HLA-C-restricted CMV-specific TCR beta clonotypes dominating the ex vivo response.

TCRdb ran MiXCR on the reads and lists one entry per CDR3 protein. The sample records some 440,000 distinct CDR3 sequences, approximately 31% being singletons. This clonotype has a single count. Its specificity is unknown. This may be a read error, as it is one base from a much larger clone. This CDR3 has 16 amino acids. Germline CDR1 reads SGHVS; CDR2 reads FNYEAQ. This receptor was taken from a human donor in good health (CMV status not recorded). Some clones in this sample may be carry-over from other donors' samples. The sequenced sample was PBMCs. The chain employs TRBV7-6 and TRBJ1-3; D might be TRBD1 (5 bases). The CDR3 here is CASSLSTRGGGNTMYF. The CDR3 bases are TGTGCCAGCAGCTTGTCCACCCGGGGGGGTGGAAACACCATGTATTTT.